The 20 T cell receptor beta chains in this list originate from one sample, sequenced in a study of T cell responses to AZD1222 COVID-19 vaccine. Here immunoSEQ multiplex PCR was the method, and the copy in TCRdb shows in-frame clones only, minus some. The sample shows about 150,000 clones, 90% to 95% of them seen only once. The source was peripheral blood, collected on day 0 of AZD1222 vaccination. All receptors come from an adult in good health.

This clone appeared a single time. The chain employs TRBV30 and TRBJ2-5; D unresolved. Germline V gene lookup returns CDR1 GTSNPN and CDR2 SVGIG (reference sequence). Trimming stripped 4 bases from V and 2 bases from J, with 5 bases between. The CDR3 contains 11 residues. DNA for the CDR3: TGTGCCTGGACAGGTCAAGAGACCCAGTACTTC. This sequence encodes CAWTGQETQYF.

The rearrangement uses TRBV5-4 and TRBJ1-2; the match to TRBD1 covers 9 bases. The V segment lost 4 bases and the J segment 3 bases; nucleotides outside the gene matches: 19. The germline CDR1 and CDR2 sequences are SGHNT and YYREEE (reference sequence). CDR3 length: 19 amino acids. Here the CDR3 reads CASSPNLDRGQVSDYGYTF. CDR3 in DNA: TGTGCCAGCAGCCCAAACCTGGACAGGGGACAGGTTAGCGACTATGGCTACACCTTC.

This clone was observed a single time. CDR3 DNA sequence: TGTGCCATCAGTGACGGGGTGGATCAGCCCCAGCATTTT. Protein sequence: CAISDGVDQPQHF. The rearrangement links TRBV10-3 to TRBJ1-5, with D uncertain. Per germline, CDR1 ENHRY and CDR2 SYGVKD. V lost 3 bases and J lost 5, with 8 bases in between. This CDR3 contains 13 residues.

The chain couples TRBV19 to TRBJ1-2; weak D call: TRBD1 (5 bases). V was trimmed by 2 bases and J by 3 bases, leaving 7 bases between them. The CDR3 is 13 residues long. The germline V gene encodes CDR1 LNHDA and CDR2 SQIVND (reference sequence). Written as DNA, the CDR3 is TGTGCCAGTAGTATACAGGGCCACTATGGCTACACCTTC. It is translated as CASSIQGHYGYTF.

The rearrangement links TRBV11-2 to TRBJ2-3; 10 bases agree with TRBD1. The CDR3 sequence is 16 residues long. V gave up 7 bases and J gave up 2 bases; unmatched junction bases: 9. CDR1 is SGHAT, CDR2 FQNNGV, per germline. CDR3 in amino acids: CASIPGQGWTTDTQYF. Here the CDR3 DNA reads TGTGCCAGCATCCCGGGACAGGGGTGGACCACAGATACGCAGTATTTT.

This clone was found once. The genes are TRBV13 and TRBJ1-3; D not resolved. The CDR3 is 17 residues long. Germline V gives CDR1 PRHDT, CDR2 FYEKMQ (reference sequence). Trimming stripped 5 bases from V and 1 base from J, with 18 bases between. The chain's CDR3 is CASSRSGSRLSGNTIYF. In nucleotides, the CDR3 is TGTGCCAGCAGCAGATCCGGGAGCCGCCTTTCTGGAAACACCATATATTTT.

This clone was seen a handful of times. The CDR3 region is CASSPGAGNQPQHF. The DNA of the CDR3 is TGTGCCAGCAGCCCGGGGGCGGGCAATCAGCCCCAGCATTTT. The chain recombines TRBV11-2 with TRBJ1-5, with a possible D match to TRBD1 (6 bases). From germline, CDR1 is SGHAT and CDR2 FQNNGV. The CDR3 extends over 14 amino acids. Trimming pared 5 bases from V and 2 bases from J, leaving 10 bases between.

This chain uses TRBV5-4 with TRBJ2-5; TRBD2 might be the D (6 bases). V dropped 3 bases and J dropped 4 bases, with 13 bases sitting between them. Germline CDR1 reads SGHNT; CDR2 reads YYREEE (reference sequence). The CDR3 covers 14 residues. The CDR3 nucleotides read TGTGCCAGCAGCTCGCCGGGGCGGGGAGAGACCCAGTACTTC. It translates to CASSSPGRGETQYF.

The V and J genes are TRBV28 and TRBJ1-2; TRBD1 matches at 8 bases. J lost 4 bases, V lost 8 bases, and 6 bases had no gene match. CDR1 and CDR2 from the germline V gene are MDHEN and SYDVKM. This CDR3 spans 13 amino acids. CDR3 DNA sequence: TGTGCCAGCGGCGAAGACAGGGGCTATGGCTACACCTTC. It translates to CASGEDRGYGYTF.

The chain employs TRBV19 and TRBJ2-2; D perhaps matches TRBD2 (7 bases). The CDR3 covers 17 residues. Germline V gives CDR1 LNHDA, CDR2 SQIVND (reference sequence). Trimming cost V 5 bases and J 3 bases, with 19 bases left between them. The CDR3 nucleotides read TGTGCCAGTAGTCGTCCGTTTGGGGGGGCGGACACCGGGGAGCTGTTTTTT. Amino acid sequence: CASSRPFGGADTGELFF.

This chain connects TRBV23-1 to TRBJ1-4; no reliable D call. TRBV23-1 is labeled an ORF, and its function is uncertain. The CDR3 runs 17 residues. Trimming pared 2 bases from V and 0 bases from J, leaving 13 bases between. The CDR3 DNA sequence: TGCGCCAGCAGTCAAGGGCCAGTGAGCGCAACTAATGAAAAACTGTTTTTT. Its translation is CASSQGPVSATNEKLFF.

The gene calls are TRBV28 and TRBJ2-6; D perhaps matches TRBD2 (5 bases). V lost 6 bases and J 2 bases, leaving 8 bases between the germline ends. The germline CDR1 and CDR2 sequences are MDHEN and SYDVKM. The CDR3 length is 14 residues. Written as DNA, the CDR3 is TGTGCCAGCAGCGGACTGCCTGGGGCCAACGTCCTGACTTTC. Residues: CASSGLPGANVLTF.

This chain links TRBV7-2 with TRBJ2-2, with D maybe TRBD2 (6 bases). Germline loops: CDR1 SGHTA, CDR2 FQGNSA. There are 16 residues in the CDR3. The V gene lost 0 bases and the J gene lost 6 bases, with 14 bases spanning the gap. CDR3 DNA sequence: TGTGCCAGCAGCTTAGCGGCGCTAGCGTCGTCCGGGGAGCTGTTTTTT. This codes for CASSLAALASSGELFF. Combining the CDR3 with reference TRBV7-2 and TRBJ2-2 gives the whole variable domain GAGVSQSPSNKVTEKGKDVELRCDPISGHTALYWYRQSLGQGLEFLIYFQGNSAPDKSGLPSDRFSAERTGGSVSTLTIQRTQQEDSAVYLCASSLAALASSGELFFGEGSRLTVL.

The genes are TRBV3-1 (or the pseudogene TRBV3-2) and TRBJ2-2; 9 positions match TRBD2. The CDR3 extends over 16 amino acids. Germline V gene data show CDR1 as LGHDT and CDR2 as YNNKEL (reference sequence). After removal of 7 bases from V and 0 bases from J, the junction contained 6 bases not matched to a gene. CDR3 DNA: TGTGCCAGCACCCGCGCGGGAGGGACGAACACCGGGGAGCTGTTTTTT. This translates into CASTRAGGTNTGELFF.

V and J are TRBV7-8 and TRBJ1-5; D uncertain. Germline CDR1 reads SGHVS; CDR2 reads FQNEAQ. Trimming cost V 1 base and J 1 base, with 11 bases left between them. CDR3 length equals 16 residues. The CDR3 nucleotides are TGTGCCAGCAGCTTAGGTTTAGGAGAGAGCAATCAGCCCCAGCATTTT. Translated: CASSLGLGESNQPQHF.

The CDR3 DNA reads as TGCGCCAGCAGCTTGGATCGGGGGTCTAGCACAGATACGCAGTATTTT. The encoded protein is CASSLDRGSSTDTQYF. This chain uses TRBV5-1 with TRBJ2-3; tentatively, D is TRBD2 (6 bases). V was trimmed by 0 bases and J by 0 bases, leaving 11 bases between them. Looked up from germline, CDR1 is SGHRS and CDR2 is YFSETQ. The CDR3 is made up of 16 amino acids.

The V gene is TRBV5-4, the J gene TRBJ2-7, with D maybe TRBD2 (6 bases). Germline loops: CDR1 SGHNT, CDR2 YYREEE (reference sequence). The CDR3 length is 13 residues. V lost 3 bases and J lost 9, with 16 bases in between. CDR3 region: CASSSFLRDRQYF. In nucleotides, the CDR3 is TGTGCCAGCAGCTCGTTTTTGCGGGATCGGCAGTACTTC.

The count of this clone is one. The chain carries TRBV5-1 and TRBJ1-6, with D maybe TRBD1 (6 bases). This CDR3 has 15 amino acids. Germline values: CDR1 SGHRS, CDR2 YFSETQ. Deletions cut 0 bases from V and 7 bases from J, with 11 bases between. The CDR3 bases are TGCGCCAGCAGCTTGGAATCGGACAGAAATTCACCCCTCCACTTT. It codes for CASSLESDRNSPLHF.

The count of this clone is one. This chain joins TRBV6-2 or TRBV6-3 and TRBJ1-4; D ambiguous. The CDR3 is 14 residues long. Germline V CDR1 and CDR2: MNHEY, SVGEGT. Trimming took 5 bases from V and 8 from J, leaving 15 bases between them. The CDR3, as DNA: TGTGCCAGCAGTCGCGGACGGGTCGGCGAAAAACTGTTTTTT. It codes for CASSRGRVGEKLFF.

The V and J genes are TRBV10-3 and TRBJ1-2; D remains unclear. Trimming removed 8 bases at V and 4 bases at J, with 8 bases between. CDR3 length equals 11 residues. Germline V lookup: CDR1 ENHRY, CDR2 SYGVKD. CDR3 sequence: CAIGASYGYTF. The CDR3 DNA is TGTGCCATCGGCGCCTCCTATGGCTACACCTTC.